The 30 T cell receptor beta chains reported below all come from one sample, sequenced in a study of blood T cell repertoires in COVID-19. Method: immunoSEQ multiplex PCR; TCRdb's copy keeps in-frame clones and lacks some. The sample shows a few hundred thousand clones, 86% of them seen only once. The sample comprised peripheral blood. The receptor set was obtained from a woman in her seventies with COVID-19, enrolled during active disease.

The chain employs TRBV14 and TRBJ1-4; 9 bases are a match to TRBD1. V lost 1 base and J lost 7; bases outside the gene matches: 13. The CDR3 has 18 residues. The germline V gene encodes CDR1 SGHDN and CDR2 FVKESK. CDR3 sequence: CASSQAGTGTLIGEKLFF. CDR3 DNA: TGTGCCAGCAGCCAAGCGGGGACAGGGACGTTGATAGGTGAAAAACTGTTTTTT.

The gene calls are TRBV27 and TRBJ2-1, with D possibly TRBD2 on 5 matching bases. Between the trimmed V and J ends, which lost 0 bases and 3 bases, there was a span of 12 bases. Germline V gene data show CDR1 as MNHEY and CDR2 as SMNVEV (reference sequence). The CDR3 is 16 residues long. The CDR3 coding sequence is TGTGCCAGCAGTTTATCGTACGCGGGCAGCTACAATGAGCAGTTCTTC. It codes for CASSLSYAGSYNEQFF.

The chain carries TRBV27 and TRBJ1-6, with TRBD1 matching 8 bases. CDR3 length: 16 residues. With 8 bases clipped from V and 10 bases from J, the junction kept 16 bases outside the gene matches. Germline-derived CDR1 and CDR2 are MNHEY and SMNVEV (reference sequence). The CDR3 nucleotides read TGTGCCAGCTGTCCCGGACAGGGAAAATGTACCTCACCCCTCCACTTT. Translation gives CASCPGQGKCTSPLHF.

The CDR3 sequence is CASSLLTGSGNTIYF. The CDR3 bases are TGTGCCAGCAGCCTCCTGACAGGGTCTGGAAACACCATATATTTT. The V and J genes are TRBV7-2 and TRBJ1-3, with TRBD1 identical over 7 bases. Per germline, CDR1 SGHTA and CDR2 FQGNSA. J gave up 1 base and V 5 bases, and 5 bases lay outside the gene matches. The CDR3 has 15 residues.

This clone was detected a few times. The V gene is TRBV6-5, the J gene TRBJ1-1; 9 positions match TRBD1. J was trimmed by 6 bases and V by 6 bases; bases with no gene match: 5. The CDR3 has 13 residues. CDR1 is MNHEY, CDR2 SVGAGI, per germline. The CDR3 bases are TGTGCCAGCAGGGGACAGGGTCGGGCTGAAGCTTTCTTT. Translating gives CASRGQGRAEAFF.

This rearrangement joins TRBV7-2 to TRBJ1-2, with TRBD1 matching 8 bases. This CDR3 is 15 amino acids long. Germline lookup yields CDR1 SGHTA and CDR2 FQGNSA. The trim removed 4 bases at V and 4 bases at J, leaving 8 bases unmatched. The CDR3 spells CASSSSGGPTYGYTF. For the CDR3, the DNA is TGTGCCAGCAGCTCCTCAGGGGGCCCCACCTATGGCTACACCTTC.

This clone is a singleton in its sample. The V gene is TRBV3-1 (or the pseudogene TRBV3-2), the J gene TRBJ1-6, with TRBD1 matching 11 bases. Germline CDR1 reads LGHDT; CDR2 reads YNNKEL (reference sequence). This CDR3 comprises 15 residues. V lost 4 bases, J lost 9 bases, and 5 bases stayed unmatched. The CDR3, as DNA: TGTGCCAGCAGCCTTGGGACAGGGGGTTTTTCACCCCTCCACTTT. Residues: CASSLGTGGFSPLHF.

The chain combines TRBV30 with TRBJ1-5, with D possibly matching TRBD1 (6 bases). In germline, CDR1 is GTSNPN, CDR2 SVGIG (reference sequence). V dropped 0 bases and J dropped 7 bases, with 13 bases sitting between them. The CDR3 spans 14 residues. The CDR3 sequence: CAWSVLQGTQPQHF. The CDR3 DNA is TGTGCCTGGAGTGTATTACAGGGTACCCAGCCCCAGCATTTT.

CDR3: CASSGPTASYEQYF. The DNA of the CDR3 is TGTGCCAGCAGTGGCCCGACAGCCTCCTACGAGCAGTACTTC. The chain links TRBV5-6 to TRBJ2-7, with D perhaps TRBD1 (5 bases). The CDR3 is 14 residues long. Germline assignment: CDR1 SGHDT and CDR2 YYEEEE. The V and J ends lost 5 bases and 0 bases respectively, with 12 bases between them.

The CDR3 protein is CASTGQVGNSPLHF. The CDR3 bases are TGCGCCAGCACCGGACAGGTTGGGAATTCACCCCTCCACTTT. The V gene is TRBV10-2, the J gene TRBJ1-6, with 7 nucleotides matching TRBD1. With V trimmed by 7 bases and J by 7 bases, 7 bases remained unmatched. The CDR3 runs 14 residues. Germline V gene data show CDR1 as WSHSY and CDR2 as SAAADI.

The chain joins TRBV20-1 to TRBJ1-1; maybe TRBD1 (5 bases). The V and J ends lost 7 bases and 11 bases respectively, with 14 bases between them. Germline assignment: CDR1 DFQATT and CDR2 SNEGSKA (reference sequence). This CDR3 has 10 amino acids. The CDR3 spells CSVFRAAAFF. CDR3 DNA sequence: TGCAGTGTTTTCAGGGCGGCCGCTTTCTTT.

V gene TRBV6-5 combines with J gene TRBJ1-5, with 9 nucleotides matching TRBD1. Germline lookup yields CDR1 MNHEY and CDR2 SVGAGI. CDR3 length: 14 amino acids. V was pared by 8 bases and J by 4 bases, with 6 bases of the junction left unmatched. CDR3 amino acids: CASLGQGHNQPQHF. CDR3 nucleotide sequence: TGTGCCAGCCTGGGACAGGGCCATAATCAGCCCCAGCATTTT.

This sequence joins TRBV6-1 and TRBJ1-4; no clear D. CDR1 is MNHNS, CDR2 SASEGT, per germline. V was trimmed by 1 base and J by 4 bases, leaving 19 bases between them. CDR3 length: 18 amino acids. In nucleotides, the CDR3 is TGTGCCAGCAGTGAAGGGGCCTCGTTCCAGAAAAATAATGAAAAACTGTTTTTT. Translating gives CASSEGASFQKNNEKLFF.

This chain connects TRBV24-1 to TRBJ1-5; TRBD1 is a possible D gene (5 bases). V was cut by 5 bases and J by 0 bases, with 13 bases left in between. The CDR3 has 16 residues. Germline CDR1 and CDR2: KGHDR and SFDVKD. In nucleotides, the CDR3 is TGTGCCACCAGTGCAAAAGGAGGGGATAGCAATCAGCCCCAGCATTTT. This sequence encodes CATSAKGGDSNQPQHF.

This sequence joins TRBV6-6 and TRBJ2-1, with TRBD2 as a possible D gene (6 bases). The CDR3 length is 13 residues. The germline gives CDR1 MNHNY, CDR2 SVGAGI (reference sequence). Between the trimmed V and J ends, which lost 8 bases and 8 bases, there was a span of 16 bases. CDR3 nucleotides: TGTGCCAGCGGGGCTAGCGAACGGTATGAGCAGTTCTTC. It yields the protein CASGASERYEQFF.

The rearrangement joins TRBV5-8 to TRBJ1-3; the D gene is possibly TRBD1 (5 bases). V was shortened by 2 bases and J by 4 bases, with 19 bases between the two germline ends. Germline V gives CDR1 SGHTS, CDR2 YDEGEE. The CDR3 is made up of 17 amino acids. DNA of the CDR3: TGTGCCAGCAGCTTTTTCCGCTCGACAGCATCGGGAAACACCATATATTTT. As protein: CASSFFRSTASGNTIYF.

The chain combines TRBV24-1 with TRBJ2-2, with 10 bases lining up with TRBD1. CDR3 length: 16 amino acids. V dropped 2 bases and J dropped 4; count of bases not matched to a gene: 3. Germline loops: CDR1 KGHDR, CDR2 SFDVKD. CDR3 DNA sequence: TGTGCCACCAGTGATTCCCGGACAGGGGGCACCGGGGAGCTGTTTTTT. This encodes CATSDSRTGGTGELFF.

The chain recombines TRBV4-2 with TRBJ2-5; 12 bases are a match to TRBD1. The ends lost 4 bases at V and 3 bases at J; junction bases unmatched: 6. Germline V gene sequence: CDR1 LGHNA, CDR2 YNFKEQ. The length of the CDR3 is 16 residues. In DNA form, the CDR3 reads TGTGCCAGCAGCCCGGCCGGGACAGGGGGCGAAGAGACCCAGTACTTC. Translating it yields CASSPAGTGGEETQYF.

The V and J genes are TRBV4-1 and TRBJ2-1, with D uncertain. V lost 4 bases to trimming and J lost 0 bases, with 10 bases between them. The germline V gene has CDR1 MGHRA and CDR2 YSYEKL. The CDR3 has 15 amino acids. In nucleotides, the CDR3 is TGCGCCAGCAGCCCGATGCGAAGCTCCTACAATGAGCAGTTCTTC. Amino acid sequence: CASSPMRSSYNEQFF.

This clone was recorded once. The chain combines TRBV20-1 with TRBJ1-2, with D perhaps TRBD1 (6 bases). V was trimmed by 7 bases and J by 6 bases, leaving 12 bases between them. CDR1 DFQATT and CDR2 SNEGSKA come from the germline V gene (reference sequence). This CDR3 spans 11 amino acids. The CDR3 nucleotides read TGCAGTGTGCAGGGGTGGGATGGCTACACCTTC. Its protein is CSVQGWDGYTF.

A note on this clone: An end of the junction differs from the germline gene, which may be a read error. The rearrangement joins TRBV28 to TRBJ2-7; the D gene is possibly TRBD2 (6 bases). The CDR3 has 15 amino acids. Germline V CDR1 and CDR2: MDHEN, SYDVKM. The CDR3 nucleotides are TGTGCCAGCAGCTTATCCGGGACTCACTCCTACGAGCAGTACTTC. Translating gives CASSLSGTHSYEQYF.

The rearrangement links TRBV7-2 to TRBJ1-2; maybe TRBD1 (5 bases). Germline-derived CDR1 and CDR2 are SGHTA and FQGNSA. This CDR3 is 15 amino acids long. The V and J ends lost 1 base and 6 bases respectively, with 15 bases between them. DNA for the CDR3: TGTGCCAGCAGCTTAGAGGCAGGGAAGTCGAATGGCTACACCTTC. It translates to CASSLEAGKSNGYTF.

The genes are TRBV15 and TRBJ1-5, with 8 bases aligning to TRBD1. This CDR3 comprises 17 residues. With 0 bases clipped from V and 9 bases from J, the junction kept 13 bases outside the gene matches. In germline, CDR1 is LNHNV, CDR2 YYDKDF (reference sequence). The DNA of the CDR3 is TGTGCCACCAGCAGAGATCACCAGGACAGGGAGGGGGGGCCCCAGCATTTT. Protein product: CATSRDHQDREGGPQHF.

The chain links TRBV24-1 to TRBJ2-5; a weak D match, TRBD1 (6 bases). Trimming took 5 bases from V and 3 from J, leaving 9 bases between them. Looked up from germline, CDR1 is KGHDR and CDR2 is SFDVKD. CDR3 length: 13 amino acids. The CDR3 sequence: CATSARGKETQYF. CDR3 sequence (DNA): TGTGCCACCAGTGCCAGGGGAAAAGAGACCCAGTACTTC.

The genes are TRBV13 and TRBJ2-7, with D possibly matching TRBD1 (5 bases). CDR1 is PRHDT, CDR2 FYEKMQ, per germline (reference sequence). Trimming removed 5 bases at V and 4 bases at J, with 9 bases between. There are 12 residues in the CDR3. The CDR3 region is CASSRGQYEQYF. The DNA of the CDR3 is TGTGCCAGCAGCCGCGGACAATACGAGCAGTACTTC.

The V and J genes are TRBV29-1 and TRBJ2-3; 7 nucleotides line up with TRBD1. The CDR3 length is 13 residues. The V gene's germline CDR1 is SQVTM and CDR2 ANQGSEA. After removal of 8 bases from V and 3 bases from J, the junction contained 8 bases not matched to a gene. CDR3 loop: CSSKRQGTDTQYF. The CDR3 DNA is TGCAGCAGTAAACGACAGGGTACAGATACGCAGTATTTT.

The rearrangement joins TRBV12-3 or TRBV12-4 to TRBJ2-2; possibly TRBD2 for D (7 bases). Trimming left V 10 bases short and J 4 bases short, with 13 bases between. The CDR3 is 13 residues long. The CDR3 DNA reads as TGTGCCATTCCGGGGGGCCCCACCGGGGAGCTGTTTTTT. Its protein is CAIPGGPTGELFF.

This clone was found once. This chain links TRBV5-1 with TRBJ2-5; D is possibly TRBD2 (5 bases). The germline V gene has CDR1 SGHRS and CDR2 YFSETQ. V gave up 4 bases and J gave up 5 bases, with 15 bases separating them. CDR3 size: 14 residues. This CDR3 reads CASSPVGSGETQYF. For the CDR3, the DNA is TGCGCCAGCAGCCCGGTGGGGTCGGGGGAGACCCAGTACTTC.

The gene calls are TRBV24-1 and TRBJ1-1, with 10 bases matching TRBD1. The CDR3 runs to 16 residues. Germline V CDR1 and CDR2: KGHDR, SFDVKD. The junction had 15 bases not matched to a gene; V was cut back by 12 bases and J by 3 bases. In DNA, the CDR3 is TGTGCCCCGGGCCGGGACAGGGGCTTGGGGGACACTGAAGCTTTCTTT. Translation: CAPGRDRGLGDTEAFF.

V gene TRBV11-1 combines with J gene TRBJ2-3; a possible D gene is TRBD2 (6 bases). Germline V gene lookup returns CDR1 SGHAT and CDR2 FQDESV (reference sequence). V lost 0 bases and J 1 base, leaving 8 bases between the germline ends. The CDR3 spans 15 residues. CDR3 sequence reads: CASSLALARTDTQYF. For the CDR3, the DNA is TGTGCCAGCAGCTTAGCCCTAGCGCGCACAGATACGCAGTATTTT.